These T cell receptor beta chains were read from a single sample in a study of blood T cell repertoires in COVID-19. Only in-frame clones appear in the TCRdb table, and some are missing; sequencing was by immunoSEQ multiplex PCR. The sample contains 300,000 or so clones, 75% to 90% of which appear only once. Material for sequencing was peripheral blood. The source is a woman in her 40s with acute or convalescent COVID-19. Both conserved end residues are part of each CDR3. Each record gives: clone size, D gene, J gene, V gene, CDR3 protein, CDR3 DNA. D genes are given only for firm matches. Size is stated for part of the rows, as once, few or many counts, or as a class when the clone is expanded.

abundance: NA; d_gene: NA; j_gene: TRBJ1-1; v_gene: TRBV5-6; CDR3aa: CASSGGVFANTEAFF; CDR3nt: TGTGCCAGCAGCGGGGGGGTCTTCGCGAACACTGAAGCTTTCTTT
abundance: NA; d_gene: NA; j_gene: TRBJ1-3; v_gene: TRBV2; CDR3aa: CASSAVTDGNTIYF; CDR3nt: TGTGCCAGCAGTGCCGTGACTGATGGAAACACCATATATTTT
abundance: NA; d_gene: NA; j_gene: TRBJ2-1; v_gene: TRBV2; CDR3aa: CASTYSTGRSYNEQFF; CDR3nt: TGTGCCAGCACCTACTCCACAGGGCGCTCCTACAATGAGCAGTTCTTC
abundance: NA; d_gene: NA; j_gene: TRBJ1-2; v_gene: TRBV25-1; CDR3aa: CASSASSRPLYGYTF; CDR3nt: TGTGCCAGCAGTGCCTCGAGCAGGCCCCTCTATGGCTACACCTTC
abundance: NA; d_gene: TRBD1; j_gene: TRBJ1-6; v_gene: TRBV14; CDR3aa: CASSPVQGTYNSPLHF; CDR3nt: TGTGCCAGCAGCCCGGTACAGGGGACCTATAATTCACCCCTCCACTTT
abundance: NA; d_gene: TRBD2; j_gene: TRBJ2-3; v_gene: TRBV6-1; CDR3aa: CASSEASGGRGTQYF; CDR3nt: TGTGCCAGCAGTGAGGCTAGCGGAGGAAGGGGTACGCAGTATTTT
abundance: NA; d_gene: TRBD2; j_gene: TRBJ2-3; v_gene: TRBV5-1; CDR3aa: CASSLALSRGDSDTQYF; CDR3nt: TGCGCCAGCAGCTTGGCCTTATCGCGGGGGGACTCAGATACGCAGTATTTT
abundance: NA; d_gene: NA; j_gene: TRBJ1-1; v_gene: TRBV6-1; CDR3aa: CASSEEPTNTEAFF; CDR3nt: TGTGCCAGCAGTGAAGAGCCCACGAACACTGAAGCTTTCTTT
abundance: NA; d_gene: NA; j_gene: TRBJ1-4; v_gene: TRBV9; CDR3aa: CASSPRWRDGEKLFF; CDR3nt: TGTGCCAGCAGCCCCCGGTGGAGGGACGGGGAAAAACTGTTTTTT
abundance: NA; d_gene: TRBD2; j_gene: TRBJ2-3; v_gene: TRBV9; CDR3aa: CASSPTTYTSGGARDTQYF; CDR3nt: TGTGCCAGCAGTCCGACCACATATACTAGCGGGGGGGCAAGAGATACGCAGTATTTT
abundance: NA; d_gene: NA; j_gene: TRBJ2-3; v_gene: TRBV5-4; CDR3aa: CASSPGLRDTQYF; CDR3nt: TGTGCCAGCAGTCCGGGGTTACGGGATACGCAGTATTTT
abundance: few; d_gene: TRBD1; j_gene: TRBJ1-1; v_gene: TRBV4-1; CDR3aa: CASSQEGASVNTEAFF; CDR3nt: TGCGCCAGCAGCCAGGAGGGGGCTAGTGTGAACACTGAAGCTTTCTTT
abundance: few; d_gene: TRBD1; j_gene: TRBJ2-2; v_gene: TRBV4-1; CDR3aa: CASREMDRETGELFF; CDR3nt: TGCGCCAGCAGAGAAATGGACAGGGAAACCGGGGAGCTGTTTTTT
abundance: NA; d_gene: TRBD1; j_gene: TRBJ1-1; v_gene: TRBV6-1; CDR3aa: CASSERTGGHGTEAFF; CDR3nt: TGTGCCAGCAGTGAGAGGACAGGTGGTCACGGCACTGAAGCTTTCTTT
abundance: NA; d_gene: TRBD1; j_gene: TRBJ1-6; v_gene: TRBV30; CDR3aa: CAWSRGAYNSPLHF; CDR3nt: TGTGCCTGGAGCAGGGGGGCCTATAATTCACCCCTCCACTTT
abundance: NA; d_gene: NA; j_gene: TRBJ2-5; v_gene: TRBV5-5; CDR3aa: CASSPKGDTQETQYF; CDR3nt: TGTGCCAGCAGCCCGAAGGGGGACACTCAAGAGACCCAGTACTTC
abundance: NA; d_gene: NA; j_gene: TRBJ1-5; v_gene: TRBV7-9; CDR3aa: CASSLARGGPQHF; CDR3nt: TGTGCCAGCAGCTTAGCCCGGGGGGGGCCCCAGCATTTT
abundance: NA; d_gene: TRBD1; j_gene: TRBJ2-2; v_gene: TRBV15; CDR3aa: CATTGTANTGELFF; CDR3nt: TGTGCCACCACCGGGACAGCGAACACCGGGGAGCTGTTTTTT
abundance: NA; d_gene: NA; j_gene: TRBJ2-1; v_gene: TRBV5-1; CDR3aa: CASSLVGGVDEQFF; CDR3nt: TGCGCCAGCAGCTTGGTAGGGGGTGTGGATGAGCAGTTCTTC
abundance: NA; d_gene: TRBD2; j_gene: TRBJ2-1; v_gene: TRBV27; CDR3aa: CASSRGLAGGSSYNEQFF; CDR3nt: TGTGCCAGCAGCCGGGGACTAGCGGGGGGAAGCTCCTACAATGAGCAGTTCTTC
abundance: NA; d_gene: NA; j_gene: TRBJ1-1; v_gene: TRBV10-1; CDR3aa: CASSRTINTEAFF; CDR3nt: TGCGCCAGCAGTCGCACAATTAACACTGAAGCTTTCTTT
abundance: NA; d_gene: TRBD2; j_gene: TRBJ2-2; v_gene: TRBV7-2; CDR3aa: CASSALAGGRGTGELFF; CDR3nt: TGTGCCAGCAGCGCCCTAGCGGGGGGCAGAGGGACCGGGGAGCTGTTTTTT
abundance: NA; d_gene: NA; j_gene: TRBJ2-1; v_gene: TRBV11-2; CDR3aa: CASRVWGGGLVSEQFF; CDR3nt: TGTGCCAGCAGGGTATGGGGCGGCGGATTGGTCAGTGAGCAGTTCTTC
abundance: NA; d_gene: NA; j_gene: TRBJ1-3; v_gene: TRBV10-3; CDR3aa: CAISETGGPGNTIYF; CDR3nt: TGTGCCATCAGTGAAACGGGGGGGCCAGGAAACACCATATATTTT
abundance: NA; d_gene: NA; j_gene: TRBJ1-2; v_gene: TRBV6-5; CDR3aa: CASSMDTGYGYTF; CDR3nt: TGTGCCAGCAGCATGGACACGGGCTATGGCTACACCTTC
abundance: NA; d_gene: TRBD1; j_gene: TRBJ1-1; v_gene: TRBV7-2; CDR3aa: CASSENRGRLEAFF; CDR3nt: TGTGCCAGCAGCGAGAACAGGGGGCGCTTAGAAGCTTTCTTT
abundance: NA; d_gene: NA; j_gene: TRBJ1-4; v_gene: TRBV12-3/TRBV12-4; CDR3aa: CASTLPSDEKLFF; CDR3nt: TGTGCCAGCACCCTCCCGTCGGATGAAAAACTGTTTTTT
abundance: NA; d_gene: TRBD2; j_gene: TRBJ2-2; v_gene: TRBV5-1; CDR3aa: CASSAAGLAGGLYAGELFF; CDR3nt: TGCGCCAGCAGCGCGGCGGGACTAGCGGGGGGGCTATATGCCGGGGAGCTGTTTTTT
abundance: NA; d_gene: TRBD2; j_gene: TRBJ2-1; v_gene: TRBV7-3; CDR3aa: CASSPLAGAINEQFF; CDR3nt: TGTGCCAGCAGCCCACTAGCGGGGGCCATCAATGAGCAGTTCTTC
abundance: NA; d_gene: NA; j_gene: TRBJ1-1; v_gene: TRBV5-1; CDR3aa: CASSPVGGLGTEAFF; CDR3nt: TGCGCCAGCAGCCCTGTGGGGGGGCTCGGCACTGAAGCTTTCTTT
abundance: NA; d_gene: NA; j_gene: TRBJ1-1; v_gene: TRBV7-2; CDR3aa: CASSLVGGRNTEAFF; CDR3nt: TGTGCCAGCAGCTTAGTTGGAGGCCGGAACACTGAAGCTTTCTTT
abundance: once; d_gene: TRBD2; j_gene: TRBJ2-1; v_gene: TRBV5-1; CDR3aa: CASSWGGGDPHEQFF; CDR3nt: TGCGCCAGCAGCTGGGGCGGGGGGGATCCACATGAGCAGTTCTTC
abundance: NA; d_gene: NA; j_gene: TRBJ1-6; v_gene: TRBV4-1; CDR3aa: CASSQVRGRANSPLHF; CDR3nt: TGCGCCAGCAGCCAAGTAAGGGGGAGAGCGAATTCACCCCTCCACTTT
abundance: NA; d_gene: NA; j_gene: TRBJ1-6; v_gene: TRBV11-2; CDR3aa: CASSLDVGRTGSPLHF; CDR3nt: TGTGCCAGCAGCTTAGATGTGGGGCGGACGGGTTCACCCCTCCACTTT
abundance: NA; d_gene: TRBD1; j_gene: TRBJ1-2; v_gene: TRBV13; CDR3aa: CASSSFRDRAGYTF; CDR3nt: TGTGCCAGCAGCTCTTTCCGGGACAGGGCAGGCTACACCTTC
abundance: NA; d_gene: NA; j_gene: TRBJ1-3; v_gene: TRBV5-1; CDR3aa: CASSLQGSGNTIYF; CDR3nt: TGCGCCAGCAGCTTACAGGGCTCTGGAAACACCATATATTTT
abundance: NA; d_gene: NA; j_gene: TRBJ1-2; v_gene: TRBV20-1; CDR3aa: CSASTGTTSFGYTF; CDR3nt: TGCAGTGCTAGTACAGGGACAACCTCTTTCGGCTACACCTTC
abundance: NA; d_gene: NA; j_gene: TRBJ1-3; v_gene: TRBV19; CDR3aa: CASSMGDGNTIYF; CDR3nt: TGTGCCAGTAGTATGGGAGATGGAAACACCATATATTTT
abundance: NA; d_gene: NA; j_gene: TRBJ2-1; v_gene: TRBV10-3; CDR3aa: CATQDWPNEQFF; CDR3nt: TGTGCCACCCAGGACTGGCCAAATGAGCAGTTCTTC
abundance: NA; d_gene: TRBD1; j_gene: TRBJ2-5; v_gene: TRBV6-1; CDR3aa: CASSETTGVQETQYF; CDR3nt: TGTGCCAGCAGTGAAACAACAGGGGTCCAAGAGACCCAGTACTTC
abundance: NA; d_gene: TRBD1; j_gene: TRBJ1-2; v_gene: TRBV29-1; CDR3aa: CSVEGQGIHGYTF; CDR3nt: TGCAGCGTTGAAGGACAGGGGATCCACGGCTACACCTTC
abundance: NA; d_gene: TRBD1; j_gene: TRBJ1-5; v_gene: TRBV6-6; CDR3aa: CASRPGQERSNQPQHF; CDR3nt: TGTGCCAGCAGGCCGGGACAGGAACGTAGCAATCAGCCCCAGCATTTT
abundance: NA; d_gene: TRBD2; j_gene: TRBJ2-3; v_gene: TRBV6-2/TRBV6-3; CDR3aa: CASSYGGGGTDTQYF; CDR3nt: TGTGCCAGCAGCTATGGCGGGGGGGGAACAGATACGCAGTATTTT
abundance: once; d_gene: TRBD1; j_gene: TRBJ1-2; v_gene: TRBV7-9; CDR3aa: CASSPTFSTGSNYGYTF; CDR3nt: TGTGCCAGCAGCCCCACATTCTCGACAGGGTCGAACTATGGCTACACCTTC
abundance: NA; d_gene: NA; j_gene: TRBJ1-2; v_gene: TRBV19; CDR3aa: CASSIGQLTGYTF; CDR3nt: TGTGCCAGTAGCATCGGACAACTAACGGGCTACACCTTC
abundance: NA; d_gene: NA; j_gene: TRBJ2-3; v_gene: TRBV7-2; CDR3aa: CASALAGTDTQYF; CDR3nt: TGTGCCAGCGCTTTGGCGGGGACAGATACGCAGTATTTT
abundance: NA; d_gene: TRBD2; j_gene: TRBJ2-3; v_gene: TRBV9; CDR3aa: CASSVAGPGGADTQYF; CDR3nt: TGTGCCAGCAGCGTAGCTGGCCCGGGGGGGGCAGATACGCAGTATTTT
abundance: NA; d_gene: NA; j_gene: TRBJ2-5; v_gene: TRBV20-1; CDR3aa: CSASSQGRAETQYF; CDR3nt: TGCAGTGCTAGTTCGCAGGGAAGGGCAGAGACCCAGTACTTC
abundance: NA; d_gene: NA; j_gene: TRBJ1-6; v_gene: TRBV4-2; CDR3aa: CASSQVLSGDNSPLHF; CDR3nt: TGTGCCAGCAGCCAAGTCCTCTCGGGGGACAATTCACCCCTCCACTTT
abundance: NA; d_gene: NA; j_gene: TRBJ1-5; v_gene: TRBV5-8; CDR3aa: CASMAPGGVVQPQHF; CDR3nt: TGTGCCAGCATGGCCCCGGGGGGAGTCGTTCAGCCCCAGCATTTT
abundance: NA; d_gene: TRBD1; j_gene: TRBJ2-1; v_gene: TRBV5-1; CDR3aa: CASSGRTGDEQFF; CDR3nt: TGCGCCAGCAGCGGAAGGACAGGGGATGAGCAGTTCTTC
abundance: NA; d_gene: NA; j_gene: TRBJ1-2; v_gene: TRBV4-1; CDR3aa: CASSQEALGGTYGYTF; CDR3nt: TGCGCCAGCAGCCAAGAAGCCCTCGGAGGGACCTATGGCTACACCTTC
abundance: NA; d_gene: NA; j_gene: TRBJ1-3; v_gene: TRBV7-9; CDR3aa: CASSLVTGLTIGNTIYF; CDR3nt: TGTGCCAGCAGCTTAGTCACAGGGCTCACCATTGGAAACACCATATATTTT
abundance: NA; d_gene: TRBD1; j_gene: TRBJ2-3; v_gene: TRBV19; CDR3aa: CASRPDRARNTQYF; CDR3nt: TGTGCCAGTCGGCCTGACAGGGCACGAAATACGCAGTATTTT
abundance: once; d_gene: TRBD1; j_gene: TRBJ2-2; v_gene: TRBV5-6; CDR3aa: CASSFRDSYTGELFF; CDR3nt: TGTGCCAGCAGCTTCCGGGACAGTTACACCGGGGAGCTGTTTTTT
abundance: NA; d_gene: NA; j_gene: TRBJ1-6; v_gene: TRBV5-1; CDR3aa: CASSLTDRFSSYNSPLHF; CDR3nt: TGCGCCAGCAGCTTGACGGACAGATTTAGCTCCTATAATTCACCCCTCCACTTT
abundance: NA; d_gene: NA; j_gene: TRBJ1-5; v_gene: TRBV7-8; CDR3aa: CASSRQEENQPQHF; CDR3nt: TGTGCCAGCAGCCGACAGGAAGAGAATCAGCCCCAGCATTTT